The source of this T cell receptor (beta chain) is a study of T cells after yellow fever vaccination. Study-level background: In the case of low-cell-number fractions, SMART-Seq v4 Ultra Low Input was used for preparation.

Whole-study findings and limits: Sorted repertoires could include abundant contaminating clonotypes from bulk cells. Among primary-vaccination clones, most reappeared after the booster, at 96% for CD4 and around 90% for CD8. Though it reached lower strength, the secondary response hit its peak faster, day 5 versus 15.

Comment on this clonotype: Its antigen is unidentified.

The CDR3 extends over 15 amino acids. Germline V CDR1 and CDR2: SGHTA, FQGNSA. V was pared by 3 bases and J by 1 base, with 9 bases between. TCRdb redid the calling of the 5' RACE reads with MiXCR, one entry per CDR3 protein. The sample carries over 250,000 distinct CDR3 sequences, roughly 4% recorded once. The sequencing here drew on PBMCs, taken 5 days after the yellow fever booster vaccination. The chain is built from TRBV7-2 and TRBJ2-2; the D gene is possibly TRBD2 (6 bases). This clonotype was obtained from a man between 18 and 29 years old who received the YFV17D yellow fever vaccine. The CDR3 loop is CASSFREMNTGELFF. DNA of the CDR3: TGTGCCAGCAGCTTTCGGGAGATGAACACCGGGGAGCTGTTTTTT.